These 3 T cell receptor beta chains were all obtained from the same sample, sequenced in a study of blood T cell repertoires in COVID-19. Only in-frame clones appear in the TCRdb table, and some are missing; sequencing was by immunoSEQ multiplex PCR. The table has around 70,000 clones, 60% to 85% seen once. Input material: peripheral blood. The receptors stem from a human donor in a cohort sampled during active COVID-19.

This chain connects TRBV7-9 to TRBJ1-3; 7 nucleotides agree with TRBD1. This CDR3 spans 15 amino acids. From germline, CDR1 is SEHNR and CDR2 FQNEAQ (reference sequence). Losses at the gene ends were 1 base for V and 3 bases for J; bases not matched to a gene: 3. CDR3 residues: CASSLGQGLGNTIYF. The CDR3 region has the DNA TGTGCCAGCAGCTTAGGACAGGGCCTTGGAAACACCATATATTTT.

This chain links TRBV19 with TRBJ1-1; D remains ambiguous. The germline CDR1 and CDR2 sequences are LNHDA and SQIVND (reference sequence). The V end lost 6 bases, the J end lost 0 bases, and 17 bases lay between the germline ends. There are 16 residues in the CDR3. The CDR3 sequence: CASSLRKQLMNTEAFF. Here the CDR3 DNA reads TGTGCCAGTAGCCTCCGTAAACAGCTAATGAACACTGAAGCTTTCTTT.

This chain uses TRBV19 with TRBJ2-1; weak D call: TRBD2 (7 bases). Per the germline V gene, CDR1 is LNHDA and CDR2 is SQIVND (reference sequence). There are 14 residues in the CDR3. The V end was cut by 6 bases, the J end by 7 bases, with 16 bases between. CDR3 sequence (DNA): TGTGCCAGTAGCCCGGTTGGGGGGGCGAATGAGCAGTTCTTC. Translated, it gives CASSPVGGANEQFF.